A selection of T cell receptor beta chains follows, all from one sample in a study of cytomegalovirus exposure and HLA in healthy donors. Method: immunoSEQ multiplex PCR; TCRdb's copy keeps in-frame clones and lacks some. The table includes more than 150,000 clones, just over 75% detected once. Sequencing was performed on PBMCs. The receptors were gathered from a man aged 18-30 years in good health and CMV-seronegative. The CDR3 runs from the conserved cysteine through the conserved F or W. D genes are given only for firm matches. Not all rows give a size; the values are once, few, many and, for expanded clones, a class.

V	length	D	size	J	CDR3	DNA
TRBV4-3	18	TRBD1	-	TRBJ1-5	CASSQERVTGGGGQPQHF	TGCGCCAGCAGCCAAGAAAGGGTAACAGGGGGAGGCGGTCAGCCCCAGCATTTT
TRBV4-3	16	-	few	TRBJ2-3	CASSQVLGRVTDTQYF	TGCGCCAGCAGCCAAGTACTGGGCAGGGTAACAGATACGCAGTATTTT
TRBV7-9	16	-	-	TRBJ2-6	CASSPTGPAGANVLTF	TGTGCCAGCAGCCCCACAGGGCCGGCTGGGGCCAACGTCCTGACTTTC
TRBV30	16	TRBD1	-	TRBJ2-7	CAWSRSGTVGSGEQYF	TGTGCCTGGAGTCGGTCCGGGACAGTGGGGTCGGGGGAGCAGTACTTC
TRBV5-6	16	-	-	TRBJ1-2	CASSLMGVGANYGYTF	TGTGCCAGCAGCTTGATGGGTGTCGGAGCTAACTATGGCTACACCTTC
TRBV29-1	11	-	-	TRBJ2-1	CSVEPGAEQFF	TGCAGCGTTGAACCGGGTGCTGAGCAGTTCTTC
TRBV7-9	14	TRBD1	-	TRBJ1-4	CASSFQGAQEKLFF	TGTGCCAGCAGCTTCCAGGGGGCGCAGGAAAAACTGTTTTTT
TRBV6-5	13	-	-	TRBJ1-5	CASSWGRGQPQHF	TGTGCCAGCAGTTGGGGGAGGGGTCAGCCCCAGCATTTT
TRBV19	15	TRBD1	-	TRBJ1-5	CASSIMRQGVQPQHF	TGTGCCAGTAGTATTATGCGACAGGGGGTTCAGCCCCAGCATTTT
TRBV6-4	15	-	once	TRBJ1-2	CASSDHVGQGYGYTF	TGTGCCAGCAGTGACCATGTTGGGCAGGGATATGGCTACACCTTC
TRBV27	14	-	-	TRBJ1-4	CASSLIPSNEKLFF	TGTGCCAGCAGTTTAATACCGAGTAATGAAAAACTGTTTTTT
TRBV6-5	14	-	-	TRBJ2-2	CASSYSRPPGELFF	TGTGCCAGCAGTTACTCGCGGCCTCCCGGGGAGCTGTTTTTT
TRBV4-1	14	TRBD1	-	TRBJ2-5	CASGAPGGGETQYF	TGCGCCAGCGGGGCACCAGGGGGCGGGGAGACCCAGTACTTC
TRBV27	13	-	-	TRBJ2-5	CASSLGQGREQYF	TGTGCCAGCAGTTTGGGGCAGGGGCGAGAGCAGTACTTC
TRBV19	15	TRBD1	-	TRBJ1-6	CASTLSDRDNSPLHF	TGTGCCAGTACCCTAAGCGACAGGGATAATTCACCCCTCCACTTT
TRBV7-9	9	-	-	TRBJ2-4	CASSPTGYF	TGTGCCAGCAGCCCGACGGGGTACTTC
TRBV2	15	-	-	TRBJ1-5	CASSESHGSNQPQHF	TGTGCCAGCAGTGAAAGTCACGGTAGCAATCAGCCCCAGCATTTT
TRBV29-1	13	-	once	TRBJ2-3	CSVGIRAKDTQYF	TGCAGCGTTGGGATCAGGGCCAAAGATACGCAGTATTTT
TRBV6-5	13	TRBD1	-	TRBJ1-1	CASMTGQGTEAFF	TGTGCCAGCATGACGGGACAGGGGACTGAAGCTTTCTTT
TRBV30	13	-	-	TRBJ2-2	CAWREPGAGELFF	TGTGCCTGGAGAGAACCCGGTGCCGGGGAGCTGTTTTTT
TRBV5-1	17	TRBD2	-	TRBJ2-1	CASSIASGRSSYNEQFF	TGCGCCAGCTCAATCGCTAGCGGACGGAGCTCCTACAATGAGCAGTTCTTC
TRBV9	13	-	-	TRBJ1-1	CASSVSGNTEAFF	TGTGCCAGCAGCGTTTCAGGGAACACTGAAGCTTTCTTT
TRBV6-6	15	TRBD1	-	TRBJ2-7	CASSYSKIGTGEQYF	TGTGCCAGCAGTTACTCGAAGATCGGGACAGGCGAGCAGTACTTC
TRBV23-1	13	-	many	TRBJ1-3	CATLPRSGNTIYF	TGCGCCACCCTACCTCGCTCTGGAAACACCATATATTTT
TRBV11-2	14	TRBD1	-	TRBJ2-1	CASKRTGESGEQFF	TGTGCCAGCAAGAGGACAGGGGAGTCGGGTGAGCAGTTCTTC
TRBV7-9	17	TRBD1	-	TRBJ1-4	CASSPGQGAWANEKLFF	TGTGCCAGCAGCCCGGGACAGGGGGCTTGGGCTAATGAAAAACTGTTTTTT
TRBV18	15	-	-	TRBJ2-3	CASSPRGGVTDTQYF	TGTGCCAGCTCACCGCGCGGCGGGGTCACAGATACGCAGTATTTT
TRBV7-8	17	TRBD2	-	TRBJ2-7	CASSLRPLSGSSYEQYF	TGTGCCAGCAGCTTGAGGCCACTTAGCGGGAGCTCCTACGAGCAGTACTTC
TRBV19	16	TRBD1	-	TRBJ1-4	CASSIHLTGFNEKLFF	TGTGCCAGTAGTATCCACCTGACAGGGTTTAATGAAAAACTGTTTTTT
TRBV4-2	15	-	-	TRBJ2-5	CASGQDPGLLETQYF	TGTGCCAGCGGCCAAGATCCAGGGCTCCTGGAGACCCAGTACTTC
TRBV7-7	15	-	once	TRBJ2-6	CASSLGGEGANVLTF	TGTGCTAGCAGCTTAGGGGGGGAAGGGGCCAACGTCCTGACTTTC
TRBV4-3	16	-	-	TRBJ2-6	CASSHESVSGANVLTF	TGCGCCAGCAGCCACGAGAGTGTCTCTGGGGCCAACGTCCTGACTTTC
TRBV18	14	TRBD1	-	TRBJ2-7	CASSLGQENYEQYF	TGTGCCAGCTCACTGGGACAGGAAAACTACGAGCAGTACTTC
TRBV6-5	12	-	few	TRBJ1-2	CASSYTGRGYTF	TGTGCCAGCAGTTACACAGGGCGCGGCTACACCTTC
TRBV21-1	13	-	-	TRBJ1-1	CASSPPRESEAFF	TGTGCCAGCAGCCCCCCGCGGGAGTCTGAAGCTTTCTTT
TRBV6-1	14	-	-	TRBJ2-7	CASSEAPRGYEQYF	TGTGCCAGCAGTGAAGCGCCCCGAGGGTACGAGCAGTACTTC
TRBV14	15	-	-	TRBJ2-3	CASSQDWAGTDTQYF	TGTGCCAGCAGCCAAGATTGGGCAGGTACAGATACGCAGTATTTT
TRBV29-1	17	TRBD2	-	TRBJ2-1	CSSRGRASGSSYNEQFF	TGCAGCTCCCGCGGAAGGGCTAGCGGGAGTTCCTACAATGAGCAGTTCTTC
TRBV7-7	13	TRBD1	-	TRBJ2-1	CASSLGQGGRQFF	TGTGCTAGCAGCTTAGGACAGGGTGGAAGGCAGTTCTTC
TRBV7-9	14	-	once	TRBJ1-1	CSSSLASTAPEAFF	TGTTCCAGCAGCTTGGCATCGACAGCTCCGGAGGCTTTCTTT
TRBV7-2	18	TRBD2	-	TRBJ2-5	CASSPASGLAGAGETQYF	TGTGCCAGCAGCCCAGCCTCGGGACTAGCGGGAGCGGGAGAGACCCAGTACTTC
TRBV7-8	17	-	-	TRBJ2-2	CASSSCCGGAGTGELFF	TGTGCCAGCAGCTCCTGTTGTGGGGGGGCTGGCACCGGGGAGCTGTTTTTT
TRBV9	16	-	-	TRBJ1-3	CASSAVAGGYGNTIYF	TGTGCCAGCAGCGCCGTTGCCGGGGGGTACGGAAACACCATATATTTT